These 31 T cell receptor beta chains share one sample of origin, sequenced in a study of cytotoxic CD8 clonotypes in ibrutinib-treated CLL. Using immunoSEQ multiplex PCR, the repertoire was profiled, and TCRdb retains in-frame clones only, with some absent. The repertoire holds 35,000 or so clones, with about 70% as singletons. The sample consisted of PBMCs, taken at disease progression, from a patient treated with ibrutinib. The receptors were gathered from a human donor with chronic lymphocytic leukemia.

This chain links TRBV7-9 with TRBJ2-2; TRBD2 agrees at 11 bases. This CDR3 spans 16 amino acids. The V and J ends lost 6 bases and 6 bases, in that order; junction bases with no gene match: 9. Germline V gives CDR1 SEHNR, CDR2 FQNEAQ (reference sequence). The CDR3: CASRSSSGGSSGELFF. CDR3 in DNA: TGTGCCAGCAGATCCTCTAGCGGGGGGAGTTCCGGGGAGCTGTTTTTT.

The rearrangement joins TRBV11-2 to TRBJ2-7; TRBD1 matches at 10 bases. V was clipped by 6 bases and J by 0 bases; unmatched bases: 14. The CDR3 is 18 residues long. CDR1 and CDR2 (germline): SGHAT, FQNNGV. CDR3 loop: CASRGPGTGAEGSYEQYF. CDR3 nucleotides: TGTGCCAGCAGAGGGCCCGGGACAGGGGCAGAGGGCTCCTACGAGCAGTACTTC.

The V call is TRBV5-1, the J call TRBJ1-2, with 8 positions matching TRBD1. Germline V lookup: CDR1 SGHRS, CDR2 YFSETQ. The CDR3 is 15 amino acids. Losses at the gene ends were 0 bases for V and 6 bases for J; bases not matched to a gene: 7. This chain's CDR3 is CASSLEGQGWNGYTF. For the CDR3, the DNA is TGCGCCAGCAGCTTGGAAGGACAGGGTTGGAATGGCTACACCTTC.

The chain has TRBV10-1 and TRBJ2-1; possible D gene TRBD2, 6 bases. This CDR3 region has 14 residues. Between the trimmed V and J ends, which lost 3 bases and 6 bases, there was a span of 12 bases. Per the germline V gene, CDR1 is WNHNN and CDR2 is SYGVQD (reference sequence). CDR3 amino acids: CASSDGGVANEQFF. CDR3 coding DNA: TGCGCCAGCAGTGACGGCGGGGTTGCCAATGAGCAGTTCTTC.

CDR3 region: CASSQDVGVRGEQYF. Here the CDR3 DNA reads TGCGCCAGCAGCCAAGATGTGGGGGTCCGGGGCGAGCAGTACTTC. This sequence joins TRBV4-1 and TRBJ2-7; either TRBD1 or TRBD2 may fit D (5 bases each). The CDR3 spans 15 residues. Trimming took 0 bases from V and 6 from J, leaving 15 bases between them. Germline CDR1 MGHRA, CDR2 YSYEKL.

The genes are TRBV27 and TRBJ2-3; D may be TRBD1 (5 bases). Germline V gene sequence: CDR1 MNHEY, CDR2 SMNVEV (reference sequence). The CDR3 spans 13 residues. Trimming shortened V by 6 bases and J by 1 base, and 8 bases separated the two germline ends. The CDR3 coding sequence is TGTGCCAGCAGGGACACCGGCACAGATACGCAGTATTTT. Translated, it gives CASRDTGTDTQYF.

This chain links TRBV5-1 with TRBJ1-2; perhaps TRBD1 as D (5 bases). V shed 4 bases and J shed 4 bases, with 11 bases lying between them. The germline V gene has CDR1 SGHRS and CDR2 YFSETQ. The CDR3 is 13 residues long. The CDR3: CASSPGRLYGYTF. DNA for the CDR3: TGCGCCAGCAGCCCGGGACGCCTCTATGGCTACACCTTC.

The genes are TRBV7-6 and TRBJ2-3; D not resolved. V was clipped by 5 bases and J by 2 bases, with 11 bases between them. The CDR3 is made up of 14 amino acids. Per the germline V gene, CDR1 is SGHVS and CDR2 is FNYEAQ. In nucleotides, the CDR3 is TGTGCCAGCAGCCCAACACAATACACAGATACGCAGTATTTT. Protein: CASSPTQYTDTQYF.

J is TRBJ1-5 and V is TRBV6-6; 7 positions match TRBD1. Germline CDR1 and CDR2: MNHNY and SVGAGI (reference sequence). This CDR3 region has 14 residues. J lost 5 bases, V lost 5 bases, and 6 bases had no gene match. Written as DNA, the CDR3 is TGTGCCAGCAGTAAAACAGGGGCTTATCAGCCCCAGCATTTT. This sequence encodes CASSKTGAYQPQHF.

This chain joins TRBV5-5 and TRBJ2-7, with D possibly being TRBD1 (6 bases). V lost 5 bases and J 1 base, leaving 10 bases between the germline ends. The CDR3 runs 13 residues. Germline CDR1 is SGHKS and CDR2 is YYEKEE (reference sequence). CDR3 protein: CASRDSNSYEQYF. As DNA, the CDR3 is TGTGCCAGCAGGGACAGTAATTCCTACGAGCAGTACTTC. Variable domain in full (rest from reference TRBV5-5 and TRBJ2-7): DAGVTQSPTHLIKTRGQQVTLRCSPISGHKSVSWYQQVLGQGPQFIFQYYEKEERGRGNFPDRFSARQFPNYSSELNVNALLLGDSALYLCASRDSNSYEQYFGPGTRLTVT.

The genes are TRBV9 and TRBJ2-3; the match to TRBD2 covers 14 bases. Germline-derived CDR1 and CDR2 are SGDLS and YYNGEE. The V and J ends lost 0 bases and 8 bases, in that order; junction bases with no gene match: 11. The CDR3 spans 18 residues. Here the CDR3 reads CASSVAPGTSGGGGTQYF. CDR3 in DNA: TGTGCCAGCAGCGTAGCCCCAGGGACTAGCGGGGGAGGCGGTACGCAGTATTTT.

The gene calls are TRBV6-5 and TRBJ2-7; D might be TRBD1 (5 bases). The CDR3 is 16 amino acids. The ends were cut back, 2 bases at V and 3 bases at J, with 17 bases in the middle. The V gene's germline CDR1 is MNHEY and CDR2 SVGAGI. CDR3: CASSYDFPDTNYEQYF. DNA for the CDR3: TGTGCCAGCAGTTACGATTTCCCGGACACCAACTACGAGCAGTACTTC.

The V and J genes are TRBV20-1 and TRBJ1-1; D remains unclear. Trimming pared 5 bases from V and 5 bases from J, leaving 9 bases between. Germline CDR1 DFQATT, CDR2 SNEGSKA (reference sequence). This CDR3 comprises 11 residues. For the CDR3, the DNA is TGCAGTGCTGGGTCGCCGACTGAAGCTTTCTTT. Residues: CSAGSPTEAFF.

The rearrangement joins TRBV7-9 to TRBJ2-3; TRBD2 agrees at 8 bases. CDR1 and CDR2 from the germline V gene are SEHNR and FQNEAQ (reference sequence). V shed 3 bases and J 4 bases; nucleotides not matched to a gene: 3. This CDR3 is built from 14 residues. As DNA, the CDR3 is TGTGCCAGCAGCTTCCAAGCGGGGGCAGATACGCAGTATTTT. This gives the protein CASSFQAGADTQYF.

This clone was detected only a few times. The CDR3 DNA reads as TGTGCCAGCTCAGGTCTTACTTATAATTCACCCCTCCACTTT. Translated, it gives CASSGLTYNSPLHF. The chain is built from TRBV27 and TRBJ1-6; D remains unclear. Germline V gene lookup returns CDR1 MNHEY and CDR2 SMNVEV (reference sequence). This CDR3 comprises 14 residues. Trimming left V 8 bases short and J 4 bases short, with 12 bases between.

The V and J genes are TRBV4-1 and TRBJ1-4; 11 bases line up with TRBD1. Trimming at V came to 5 bases and at J to 8 bases, leaving 4 bases not matched to a gene. Germline V gene sequence: CDR1 MGHRA, CDR2 YSYEKL. The CDR3 length is 14 residues. In DNA form, the CDR3 reads TGCGCCAGCAGCTCGGGACAGGGGGGAGAAAAACTGTTTTTT. Protein sequence: CASSSGQGGEKLFF.

The chain combines TRBV5-1 with TRBJ1-2, with no clear D. With 5 bases removed from V and 3 bases from J, the gap between germline ends came to 17 bases. The CDR3 covers 15 residues. In germline, CDR1 is SGHRS, CDR2 YFSETQ. CDR3 DNA: TGCGCCAGCAGAGATAAGCCGGGTCAGGACTATGGCTACACCTTC. Amino acids: CASRDKPGQDYGYTF.

The gene calls are TRBV15 and TRBJ2-7; D ambiguous. Per germline, CDR1 LNHNV and CDR2 YYDKDF (reference sequence). V was shortened by 1 base and J by 4 bases, with 8 bases between the two germline ends. There are 13 residues in the CDR3. DNA for the CDR3: TGTGCCACCAGCAGAGGGAAAGGTTACGAGCAGTACTTC. This translates into CATSRGKGYEQYF.

The chain recombines TRBV27 with TRBJ1-4, with D tentatively TRBD1 (6 bases). Trimming stripped 3 bases from V and 7 bases from J, with 12 bases between. This CDR3 has 14 amino acids. The V gene's germline CDR1 is MNHEY and CDR2 SMNVEV (reference sequence). The chain's CDR3 is CASSLVGAGEKLFF. In DNA, the CDR3 is TGTGCCAGCAGTTTGGTGGGGGCGGGTGAAAAACTGTTTTTT.

J is TRBJ1-6 and V is TRBV11-2; TRBD1 aligns across 10 bases. The CDR3 has 13 residues. The V and J ends lost 5 bases and 10 bases, in that order; junction bases with no gene match: 2. Germline-derived CDR1 and CDR2 are SGHAT and FQNNGV. This CDR3 reads CASSRTGGSPLHF. CDR3 bases: TGTGCCAGCAGCCGGACAGGGGGGTCACCCCTCCACTTT.

The rearrangement uses TRBV4-2 and TRBJ2-5; TRBD2 aligns across 7 bases. Germline lookup yields CDR1 LGHNA and CDR2 YNFKEQ. The CDR3 is made up of 14 amino acids. V dropped 3 bases and J dropped 2; count of bases not matched to a gene: 3. The CDR3 is CASSQLGGQETQYF. CDR3 nucleotide sequence: TGTGCCAGCAGCCAGCTGGGGGGGCAAGAGACCCAGTACTTC.

This rearrangement joins TRBV7-9 to TRBJ2-7; D possibly corresponds to TRBD1 (5 bases). Germline-derived CDR1 and CDR2 are SEHNR and FQNEAQ (reference sequence). This CDR3 spans 14 amino acids. V shed 4 bases and J shed 3 bases, with 13 bases lying between them. The CDR3 loop reads CASSSYDSHYEQYF. CDR3 nucleotide sequence: TGTGCCAGCAGCTCCTACGACAGCCACTACGAGCAGTACTTC.

This clone was counted once. The rearrangement uses TRBV11-1 and TRBJ2-3, with 8 bases matching TRBD2. The CDR3 runs 14 residues. The germline V gene has CDR1 SGHAT and CDR2 FQDESV (reference sequence). V was pared by 3 bases and J by 7 bases, with 6 bases of the junction left unmatched. The CDR3 here is CASSFGSGVNTQYF. For the CDR3, the DNA is TGTGCCAGCAGCTTCGGTAGCGGGGTTAATACGCAGTATTTT.

V gene TRBV5-1 combines with J gene TRBJ2-2; D possibly uses TRBD1 or TRBD2 (6 bases each). Trimming left V 0 bases short and J 4 bases short, with 13 bases between. Germline-derived CDR1 and CDR2 are SGHRS and YFSETQ. CDR3 size: 16 residues. This CDR3 is CASSLVEGGGTGELFF. The CDR3 DNA reads TGCGCCAGCAGCTTGGTTGAGGGGGGCGGCACCGGGGAGCTGTTTTTT.

The V gene is TRBV2, the J gene TRBJ2-5; D gene ambiguous. Germline CDR1 SNHLY, CDR2 FYNNEI. Deletions cut 8 bases from V and 7 bases from J, with 8 bases between. The CDR3 has 10 residues. The CDR3 DNA follows: TGTGCCAGCGGCCCAGGGACCCAGTACTTC. Protein product: CASGPGTQYF.

This clone has more than one count but fewer than ten. This chain connects TRBV6-1 to TRBJ1-6; D remains ambiguous. CDR3 length equals 12 residues. Trimming pared 3 bases from V and 16 bases from J, leaving 13 bases between. Germline values: CDR1 MNHNS, CDR2 SASEGT. CDR3 DNA sequence: TGTGCCAGCAGTGATGATGAGAGGCCACTCCACTTT. It yields the protein CASSDDERPLHF.

This chain links TRBV4-2 with TRBJ1-1; D not resolved. V lost 1 base to trimming and J lost 6 bases, with 9 bases between them. CDR1 is LGHNA and CDR2 is YNFKEQ in the germline V gene. This CDR3 spans 13 amino acids. In DNA form, the CDR3 reads TGTGCCAGCAGCCAAGTCAGAACCGCTGAAGCTTTCTTT. It specifies CASSQVRTAEAFF.

This clone has just a few counts. The V call is TRBV7-9, the J call TRBJ1-1; D not certain. The length of the CDR3 is 11 residues. CDR1 SEHNR and CDR2 FQNEAQ come from the germline V gene (reference sequence). Trimming stripped 6 bases from V and 9 bases from J, with 11 bases between. CDR3 bases: TGTGCCAGCAGATTCATGGAACAAGCTTTCTTT. This encodes CASRFMEQAFF.

The rearrangement links TRBV28 to TRBJ1-2; no clear D gene. V lost 2 bases and J lost 8, with 12 bases in between. Germline V lookup: CDR1 MDHEN, CDR2 SYDVKM. This CDR3 is built from 13 residues. CDR3 loop: CASSLALPGGYTF. Here the CDR3 DNA reads TGTGCCAGCAGTTTAGCCCTTCCCGGCGGCTACACCTTC.

The V gene is TRBV11-1, the J gene TRBJ2-2, with 9 nucleotides matching TRBD2. Germline values: CDR1 SGHAT, CDR2 FQDESV (reference sequence). The CDR3 runs to 18 residues. The trim removed 2 bases at V and 5 bases at J, leaving 12 bases unmatched. This CDR3 is CASSLRPSGLAGTGELFF. The DNA for the CDR3 is TGTGCCAGCAGCTTAAGACCCTCTGGGCTAGCGGGGACCGGGGAGCTGTTTTTT.

The chain employs TRBV6-5 and TRBJ2-7; unclear D gene. V was shortened by 5 bases and J by 5 bases, with 7 bases between the two germline ends. This CDR3 contains 11 residues. In germline, CDR1 is MNHEY, CDR2 SVGAGI. CDR3 sequence: CASSPQHEQYF. The CDR3 DNA follows: TGTGCCAGCAGTCCACAGCACGAGCAGTACTTC.